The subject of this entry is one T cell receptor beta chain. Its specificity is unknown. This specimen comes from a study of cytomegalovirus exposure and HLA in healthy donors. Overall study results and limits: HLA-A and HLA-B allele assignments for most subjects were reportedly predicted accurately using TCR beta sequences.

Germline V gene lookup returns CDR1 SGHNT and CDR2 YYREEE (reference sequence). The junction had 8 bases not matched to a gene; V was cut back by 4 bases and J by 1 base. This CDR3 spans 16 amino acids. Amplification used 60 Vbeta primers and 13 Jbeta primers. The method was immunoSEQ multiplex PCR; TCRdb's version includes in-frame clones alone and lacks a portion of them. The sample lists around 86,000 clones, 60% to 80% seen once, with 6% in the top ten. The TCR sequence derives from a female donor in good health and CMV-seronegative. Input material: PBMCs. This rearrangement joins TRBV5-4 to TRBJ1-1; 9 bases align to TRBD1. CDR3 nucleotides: TGTGCCAGCAGCCGTAACAGGGGGCAGGGGAACACTGAAGCTTTCTTT. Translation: CASSRNRGQGNTEAFF.